This T cell receptor beta chain comes out of a study of CD8 T cells in Susac syndrome. Turning to the study itself: When their blood was taken, patients with Susac syndrome were therapy-naive, taking corticosteroids, or taking intravenous immunoglobulin alone. Study findings and constraints: Clonal CD8+ expansion in Susac was highest in TEMRA cells and active patients.

The CDR3 sequence is 12 residues long. Between the trimmed V and J ends, which lost 1 base and 10 bases, there was a span of 8 bases. The germline V gene encodes CDR1 MNHEY and CDR2 SVGAGI. Remarks on this clonotype: The antigen is undetermined.

With random hexamers, reverse transcription was performed on about 0.5 to 1 ug of RNA. Coverage of TCR beta CDR3 amplification by immunoSEQ multiplex PCR extended to 54 Vbeta and 13 Jbeta. TCRdb redid the calling of the immunoSEQ multiplex PCR reads with MiXCR, one entry per CDR3 protein. The sample shows approximately 190,000 distinct CDR3 sequences, around 95% of them seen only once. The V call is TRBV6-5, the J call TRBJ2-1; the D gene is possibly TRBD1 (6 bases). Sequenced input: CD8+ T cells from PBMCs. The receptor was derived from a human donor with Susac syndrome. The CDR3 bases are TGTGCCAGCAGTTACTTAGGGGGAGAGCAGTTCTTC. It codes for CASSYLGGEQFF.